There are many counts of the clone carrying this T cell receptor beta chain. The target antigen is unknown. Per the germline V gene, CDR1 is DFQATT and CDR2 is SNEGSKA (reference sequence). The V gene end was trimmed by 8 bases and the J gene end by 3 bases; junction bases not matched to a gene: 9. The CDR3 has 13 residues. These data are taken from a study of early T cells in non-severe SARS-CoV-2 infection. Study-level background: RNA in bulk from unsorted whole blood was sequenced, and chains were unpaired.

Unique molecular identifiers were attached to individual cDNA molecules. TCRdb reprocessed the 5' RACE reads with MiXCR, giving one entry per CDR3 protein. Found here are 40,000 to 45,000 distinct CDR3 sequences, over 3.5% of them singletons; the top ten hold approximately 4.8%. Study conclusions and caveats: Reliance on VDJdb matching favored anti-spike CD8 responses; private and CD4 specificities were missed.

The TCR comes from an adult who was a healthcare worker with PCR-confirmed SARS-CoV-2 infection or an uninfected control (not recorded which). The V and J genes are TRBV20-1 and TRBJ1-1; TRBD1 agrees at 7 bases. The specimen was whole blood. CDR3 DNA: TGCAGTCCAAGGGGGCAGGGGGACACTGAAGCTTTCTTT. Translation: CSPRGQGDTEAFF.